The clone carrying this T cell receptor (beta chain) was seen a few times. The antigen is undetermined. TCRdb itself ran the RT-PCR reads through MiXCR, one entry per CDR3 protein. This table has around 200,000 distinct CDR3 sequences, 7.5% to 10% appearing once. Germline loops: CDR1 SNHLY, CDR2 FYNNEI. This CDR3 has 18 amino acids. V dropped 1 base and J dropped 0; count of bases not matched to a gene: 9. These data originate in a study of response to subunit inactivated influenza vaccine. Study-wide points: The authors proposed limited new T cell recruitment per seasonal influenza vaccination.

The chain links TRBV2 to TRBJ2-1, with 7 positions matching TRBD2. This receptor was obtained from a man between 50 and 59 years old who received an inactivated influenza vaccine. The sample consisted of non-naive T cells sorted from PBMCs, taken on the day of vaccination. The CDR3 region has the DNA TGTGCCAGCAGTGAAGAGGTCCTAGCGGCTAGCTCCTACAATGAGCAGTTCTTC. Translation: CASSEEVLAASSYNEQFF.